The 24 T cell receptor beta chains below all came from one sample that was sequenced in a study of T cell responses to AZD1222 COVID-19 vaccine (dated by TCRdb to about 2021). The time point label of this sample denotes: baseline before first vaccination. The library was prepared using the immunoSEQ multiplex PCR assay. Held by TCRdb, this immuneACCESS table contains in-frame sequences only and omits some clones. Under half of the omission traces to an unresolved V gene where checked; the cause of the rest is unknown. In all, the sample holds about 150,000 clones, and approximately 80% of those were seen once. In total, the top ten clones hold about 4% of the sample. The sequenced sample was peripheral blood, obtained on day 0 of AZD1222 vaccination. These receptors were obtained from an adult in good health.

The chain carries TRBV3-1 (or the pseudogene TRBV3-2) and TRBJ2-7; no clear D gene. Germline V gene data show CDR1 as LGHDT and CDR2 as YNNKEL (reference sequence). The CDR3 sequence is 14 residues long. Trimming removed 5 bases from V and 1 base from J, with 12 bases in between. CDR3 sequence (DNA): TGTGCCAGCAGCAGGGTAGGGCAATCCTACGAGCAGTACTTC. It translates to CASSRVGQSYEQYF.

This rearrangement joins TRBV2 to TRBJ1-1, with D possibly TRBD1 on 6 matching bases. The CDR3 loop spans 14 amino acids. Per the germline V gene, CDR1 is SNHLY and CDR2 is FYNNEI. Trimming took off 6 bases at V and 1 base at J, with 12 bases between the two ends. CDR3 sequence: CASRDSSPNTEAFF. CDR3 bases: TGTGCCAGCAGGGACAGCTCCCCGAACACTGAAGCTTTCTTT.

The chain couples TRBV19 to TRBJ2-6; TRBD2 might be the D (5 bases). CDR3 length: 16 amino acids. V was cut by 0 bases and J by 2 bases, with 8 bases left in between. Germline CDR1 LNHDA, CDR2 SQIVND (reference sequence). CDR3 in DNA: TGTGCCAGTAGTATAGATCGGGGTACTGGGGCCAACGTCCTGACTTTC. It is translated as CASSIDRGTGANVLTF.

The count of this clone is one. V and J are TRBV7-7 and TRBJ2-5; tentatively, D is TRBD1 (5 bases). CDR1 is SSHAT, CDR2 FNYEAQ, per germline (reference sequence). The germline V and J ends were trimmed by 1 base and 4 bases, with 10 bases remaining between them. The length of the CDR3 is 14 residues. CDR3 sequence reads: CASSLEQDGETQYF. The CDR3 DNA reads TGTGCCAGCAGCTTAGAACAGGATGGAGAGACCCAGTACTTC.

This clone was picked up one time. This chain uses TRBV7-2 with TRBJ1-4; no reliable D call. V gave up 5 bases and J gave up 0 bases, with 22 bases separating them. CDR1 is SGHTA, CDR2 FQGNSA, per germline. The CDR3 consists of 19 residues. The CDR3 nucleotides read TGTGCCAGCAGCCCTGTCTCGAGGTCATGGGCCTCAACTAATGAAAAACTGTTTTTT. Translated: CASSPVSRSWASTNEKLFF.

The V gene is TRBV6-5, the J gene TRBJ2-4; a possible D gene is TRBD1 (6 bases). The V end lost 5 bases, the J end lost 2 bases, and 13 bases lay between the germline ends. This CDR3 has 15 residues. CDR1 MNHEY and CDR2 SVGAGI come from the germline V gene. The CDR3 nucleotides are TGTGCCAGCAGTCCATACAGGGAGACCAAAAACATTCAGTACTTC. Protein: CASSPYRETKNIQYF.

J is TRBJ1-1 and V is TRBV3-1 (or the pseudogene TRBV3-2); D ambiguous. The V end was cut by 1 base, the J end by 6 bases, with 12 bases between. Germline V gene sequence: CDR1 LGHDT, CDR2 YNNKEL (reference sequence). The CDR3 is 14 amino acids. CDR3 in DNA: TGTGCCAGCAGCCAAGGTTTTGGCTGGCCTGAAGCTTTCTTT. Translated: CASSQGFGWPEAFF.

The chain couples TRBV5-1 to TRBJ2-2; unclear D gene. Per germline, CDR1 SGHRS and CDR2 YFSETQ. The CDR3 has 16 residues. Trimming cost V 4 bases and J 0 bases, with 13 bases left between them. The CDR3 DNA sequence: TGCGCCAGCAGCCACCGGACGGAATCGAACACCGGGGAGCTGTTTTTT. Its translation: CASSHRTESNTGELFF.

The chain joins TRBV5-1 to TRBJ1-5; tentative D call: TRBD1 (6 bases). V was pared by 0 bases and J by 5 bases, with 12 bases between. Germline assignment: CDR1 SGHRS and CDR2 YFSETQ. The CDR3 is 15 residues long. CDR3 bases: TGCGCCAGCAGCTTGGAACAGGGCCCTGATCAGCCCCAGCATTTT. Its protein is CASSLEQGPDQPQHF.

This clone occurred once. This chain joins TRBV12-3 or TRBV12-4 and TRBJ1-5; perhaps TRBD1 as D (5 bases). Trimming pared 10 bases from V and 4 bases from J, leaving 14 bases between. CDR3 length equals 13 residues. The CDR3 coding sequence is TGTGCCACCACGATCCGGGGGAATCAGCCCCAGCATTTT. Residues: CATTIRGNQPQHF.

This rearrangement joins TRBV12-2 to TRBJ2-7; TRBD2 is the table's D call and was not checked against the DNA. TRBV12-2 is a pseudogene segment. This CDR3 comprises 18 residues. The CDR3 DNA is TGTGCAAGTCGCCACACCCGAGGGAGGGTTGACCGTAACCACGAGCAGTACTTC. Protein: CASRHTRGRVDRNHEQYF.

The V and J genes are TRBV6-5 and TRBJ1-5, with D unclear. Germline lookup yields CDR1 MNHEY and CDR2 SVGAGI. The CDR3 runs 13 residues. Trimming removed 0 bases from V and 1 base from J, with 1 base in between. The CDR3 spells CASSYSSNQPQHF. DNA for the CDR3: TGTGCCAGCAGTTACTCGAGCAATCAGCCCCAGCATTTT.

The chain links TRBV28 to TRBJ2-3; unclear D gene. V lost 7 bases and J lost 6, with 8 bases in between. The CDR3 totals 11 residues. Germline CDR1 is MDHEN and CDR2 is SYDVKM. The CDR3 region is CASNLGDTQYF. The CDR3 nucleotides read TGTGCCAGCAATCTGGGGGATACGCAGTATTTT.

This rearrangement joins TRBV24-1 to TRBJ2-1; 13 positions match TRBD2. Per the germline V gene, CDR1 is KGHDR and CDR2 is SFDVKD. The CDR3 totals 18 residues. The junction had 8 bases not matched to a gene; V was cut back by 4 bases and J by 3 bases. Here the CDR3 DNA reads TGTGCCACCAGTGACCCTACAGGACTAGCGGGGGTCTACAATGAGCAGTTCTTC. Its protein is CATSDPTGLAGVYNEQFF.

The V and J genes are TRBV5-1 and TRBJ2-3; 10 bases align to TRBD2. The CDR3 covers 16 residues. J gave up 6 bases and V 0 bases, and 7 bases lay outside the gene matches. Germline CDR1 is SGHRS and CDR2 is YFSETQ. The CDR3 here is CASSLVLAGVADTQYF. Here the CDR3 DNA reads TGCGCCAGCAGCTTGGTGCTAGCGGGGGTTGCTGATACGCAGTATTTT.

CDR3 region: CASSKGDRDNSPLHF. For the CDR3, the DNA is TGTGCCAGCAGCAAAGGGGACAGGGATAATTCACCCCTCCACTTT. The genes are TRBV21-1 and TRBJ1-6; whether TRBD1, the table's D call, matches the DNA was not checked. TRBV21-1 is classified as a pseudogene. The CDR3 covers 15 residues.

DNA for the CDR3: TGTGCCTGGAGTGTAACTGGGTTTGGCAATCAGCCCCAGCATTTT. It translates to CAWSVTGFGNQPQHF. J is TRBJ1-5 and V is TRBV30; D ambiguous. V dropped 0 bases and J dropped 2 bases, with 11 bases sitting between them. The CDR3 extends over 15 amino acids. The germline V gene has CDR1 GTSNPN and CDR2 SVGIG (reference sequence).

This chain connects TRBV23-1 to TRBJ1-1; D unclear. TRBV23-1 is flagged as an ORF with uncertain function. The CDR3 consists of 16 residues. V dropped 0 bases and J dropped 1 base, with 12 bases sitting between them. CDR3 protein: CASSQSTQPANTEAFF. CDR3 nucleotide sequence: TGCGCCAGCAGTCAATCAACCCAACCCGCGAACACTGAAGCTTTCTTT.

V and J are TRBV25-1 and TRBJ1-1; no clear D gene. Germline CDR1 and CDR2: MGHDK and SYGVNS. This CDR3 has 12 residues. V lost 10 bases and J lost 0, with 9 bases in between. In nucleotides, the CDR3 is TGTGCCACCTCGGTAGTGAACACTGAAGCTTTCTTT. Translation gives CATSVVNTEAFF.

The chain links TRBV21-1 to TRBJ1-2. TRBV21-1 is classified as a pseudogene. The CDR3 consists of 14 residues. The chain's CDR3 is CASRSGGGRRGYTF. CDR3 bases: TGTGCCAGCAGGTCAGGAGGGGGGCGGCGCGGCTACACCTTC.

This chain connects TRBV7-9 to TRBJ1-3; no firm D call. Trimming left V 1 base short and J 9 bases short, with 13 bases between. The CDR3 spans 14 residues. CDR1 and CDR2 from the germline V gene are SEHNR and FQNEAQ (reference sequence). In DNA form, the CDR3 reads TGTGCCAGCAGCTTAGAGGCGGGGAAAGGCACCATATATTTT. It specifies CASSLEAGKGTIYF.

The chain links TRBV18 to TRBJ1-2; TRBD1 agrees at 9 bases. V lost 3 bases to trimming and J lost 4 bases; unmatched junction nucleotides: 12. Germline V gene data show CDR1 as KGHSH and CDR2 as LQKENI. The CDR3 totals 17 residues. Here the CDR3 reads CASSPGHLQGARYGYTF. The DNA for the CDR3 is TGTGCCAGCTCACCGGGGCATTTACAGGGGGCGCGCTATGGCTACACCTTC.

V gene TRBV18 combines with J gene TRBJ1-4, with D possibly TRBD1 on 6 matching bases. Germline V gives CDR1 KGHSH, CDR2 LQKENI. Trimming cost V 0 bases and J 8 bases, with 13 bases left between them. This CDR3 is 15 amino acids long. CDR3 in DNA: TGTGCCAGCTCACCACCAGGAGGGGGTGAAGAAAAACTGTTTTTT. Translating it yields CASSPPGGGEEKLFF.

The sample holds one count of this clone. The chain has TRBV29-1 and TRBJ2-3, with 8 bases that match TRBD2. The CDR3 extends over 15 amino acids. Looked up from germline, CDR1 is SQVTM and CDR2 is ANQGSEA. V was clipped by 0 bases and J by 0 bases; unmatched bases: 2. The CDR3 region is CSVEELAASTDTQYF. DNA for the CDR3: TGCAGCGTTGAAGAACTAGCGGCTAGCACAGATACGCAGTATTTT.